This T cell receptor (beta chain) came from a study of OX40 agonist ivuxolimab in advanced cancers. Points from the study as a whole: At doses 0.1 to 3.0 mg/kg, CD4+ and CD8+ clones expanded.

V shed 10 bases and J shed 8 bases, with 20 bases lying between them. There are 13 residues in the CDR3. From germline, CDR1 is LNHDA and CDR2 SQIVND (reference sequence). Concerning this clone: Its specificity is unknown.

Clones were sequenced by immunoSEQ multiplex PCR, and TCRdb holds only the in-frame ones, with some missing. The data show 55,000 to 75,000 clones, around 81% seen once. The material was CD4+ or CD8+ T cells sorted from blood, obtained in a trial of the OX40 agonist ivuxolimab. This receptor was identified in an adult with an advanced solid tumor such as melanoma, head and neck, liver or kidney cancer. The rearrangement uses TRBV19 and TRBJ1-1; D gene ambiguous. CDR3 DNA sequence: TGTGCCACGAACCCAGACGGAGCTCCAGAAGCTTTCTTT. Amino acid sequence: CATNPDGAPEAFF.